This T cell receptor beta chain came from a study of cytomegalovirus exposure and HLA in healthy donors. Of note for this clone: Its antigen is currently unknown.

The CDR3 is 15 residues long. Germline trimming cut 3 bases from V and 2 bases from J; bases unmatched to any gene: 6. CDR1 PRHDT and CDR2 FYEKMQ come from the germline V gene (reference sequence). Libraries were prepared by immunoSEQ multiplex PCR; TCRdb keeps only in-frame clonotypes and omits some of them. The repertoire has about 130,000 clones, 85% to 90% of them found once; the top ten carry less than 8%. Study-level results: Reports showed the classifier diagnosing cytomegalovirus status with high specificity and sensitivity. Some public TCRs appeared in many individuals, while most sequences were rare. Cytomegalovirus-associated status was assigned to 150 to 200 TCR beta chains.

V usage is TRBV13 and J usage is TRBJ2-7, with TRBD1 matching over 8 bases. This TCR came from a woman in her twenties or thirties in good health and CMV-seropositive. The sequenced sample was PBMCs. DNA for the CDR3: TGTGCCAGCAGCTTCACCGGGACAGGAACCTACGAGCAGTACTTC. Its translation: CASSFTGTGTYEQYF.